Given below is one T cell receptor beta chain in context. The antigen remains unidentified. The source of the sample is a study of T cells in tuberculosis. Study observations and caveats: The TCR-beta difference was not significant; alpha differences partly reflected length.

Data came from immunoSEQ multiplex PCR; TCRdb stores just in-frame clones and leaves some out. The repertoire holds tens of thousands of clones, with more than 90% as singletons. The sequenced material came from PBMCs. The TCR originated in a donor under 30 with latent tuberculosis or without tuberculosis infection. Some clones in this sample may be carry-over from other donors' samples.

This CDR3 reads CAWNRGTGLTDTQYF. DNA for the CDR3: TGTGCCTGGAATCGAGGGACAGGACTCACAGATACGCAGTATTTT. The chain uses TRBV30 and TRBJ2-3, with TRBD1 matching over 8 bases. Trimming at V came to 4 bases and at J to 2 bases, leaving 8 bases not matched to a gene. CDR3 size: 15 residues. In germline, CDR1 is GTSNPN, CDR2 SVGIG (reference sequence).